Below, 9 T cell receptor beta chains from the same sample are listed, as sequenced in a study of shared clonotypes between healthy human individuals. Clones were sequenced by immunoSEQ multiplex PCR, and TCRdb holds only the in-frame ones, with some missing. The sample lists a few million clones, roughly 92% occurring once. Material: naive CD4+ T cells sorted from blood. Subset described: CD45RA+ positively selected. These receptor sequences come from a man younger than 35 in good health.

This chain's CDR3 is CAWNPGLGLNTEAFF. CDR3 sequence (DNA): TGTGCCTGGAACCCGGGATTGGGCTTGAACACTGAAGCTTTCTTT. The V and J genes are TRBV30 and TRBJ1-1; no definite D call. This CDR3 is 15 amino acids long. From germline, CDR1 is GTSNPN and CDR2 SVGIG (reference sequence). V gave up 4 bases and J gave up 0 bases, with 15 bases separating them.

The chain has TRBV4-2 and TRBJ2-1; TRBD2 is a possible D gene (6 bases). Trimming removed 0 bases at V and 1 base at J, with 10 bases between. Germline V gene sequence: CDR1 LGHNA, CDR2 YNFKEQ. The CDR3 extends over 16 amino acids. This CDR3 is CASSQDRAGSYNEQFF. The DNA for the CDR3 is TGTGCCAGCAGCCAAGATAGGGCGGGATCCTACAATGAGCAGTTCTTC.

Turning to this clone: A read error may account for a junction end that differs from germline. The J gene is TRBJ2-7, the V gene TRBV29-1; no clear D. Germline CDR1 is SQVTM and CDR2 is ANQGSEA. CDR3 length: 13 residues. The CDR3 DNA follows: TGCAGCGTCGAAGGGCCAGTCTCCTACGAGCAGTACTTC. Translating gives CSVEGPVSYEQYF.

DNA of the CDR3: TGTGCCTGGCCTCATTTCCCTGAAGCTTTCTTT. Amino acid sequence: CAWPHFPEAFF. This sequence joins TRBV30 and TRBJ1-1; the D is unclear. The CDR3 covers 11 residues. Germline V gives CDR1 GTSNPN, CDR2 SVGIG (reference sequence). With 5 bases removed from V and 6 bases from J, the gap between germline ends came to 10 bases.

This clone was found once. The chain links TRBV5-1 to TRBJ1-1; D is perhaps TRBD1 (6 bases). CDR3 size: 15 residues. Germline CDR1 is SGHRS and CDR2 is YFSETQ. Deletions cut 2 bases from V and 5 bases from J, with 16 bases between. CDR3 protein: CASSLQGGWETEAFF. CDR3 in DNA: TGCGCCAGCAGCTTACAGGGAGGTTGGGAGACTGAAGCTTTCTTT.

Concerning this clone itself: Other DNA sequences in the same sample also yield this CDR3. The chain links TRBV2 to TRBJ2-6; D call uncertain. The CDR3 runs 12 residues. Trimming removed 6 bases at V and 3 bases at J, with 3 bases between. The germline gives CDR1 SNHLY, CDR2 FYNNEI. This CDR3 reads CASSYGANVLTF. CDR3 sequence (DNA): TGTGCCAGCAGCTATGGGGCCAACGTCCTGACTTTC. Full variable domain (missing parts from reference TRBV2 and TRBJ2-6): EPEVTQTPSHQVTQMGQEVILRCVPISNHLYFYWYRQILGQKVEFLVSFYNNEISEKSEIFDDQFSVERPDGSNFTLKIRSTKLEDSAMYFCASSYGANVLTFGAGSRLTVL.

The V call is TRBV27, the J call TRBJ2-2; TRBD1 might be the D (6 bases). Trimming stripped 5 bases from V and 7 bases from J, with 14 bases between. The CDR3 is 14 amino acids. Germline V gene sequence: CDR1 MNHEY, CDR2 SMNVEV (reference sequence). CDR3 loop: CASSPTGFHGELFF. The CDR3 region has the DNA TGTGCCAGCAGTCCGACAGGTTTCCACGGGGAGCTGTTTTTT.

The gene calls are TRBV19 and TRBJ2-3, with 7 nucleotides matching TRBD2. V was pared by 3 bases and J by 2 bases, with 8 bases of the junction left unmatched. Germline V gene lookup returns CDR1 LNHDA and CDR2 SQIVND (reference sequence). The CDR3 loop spans 16 amino acids. CDR3 coding DNA: TGTGCCAGTAGTATTGCCGGCGGGAGAGACACAGATACGCAGTATTTT. Amino acid sequence: CASSIAGGRDTDTQYF. The full variable domain, completed using reference TRBV19 and TRBJ2-3, is DGGITQSPKYLFRKEGQNVTLSCEQNLNHDAMYWYRQDPGQGLRLIYYSQIVNDFQKGDIAEGYSVSREKKESFPLTVTSAQKNPTAFYLCASSIAGGRDTDTQYFGPGTRLTVL.

The rearrangement joins TRBV19 to TRBJ2-2; no clear D. The germline V and J ends were trimmed by 6 bases and 0 bases, with 8 bases remaining between them. There are 14 residues in the CDR3. Looked up from germline, CDR1 is LNHDA and CDR2 is SQIVND (reference sequence). CDR3 amino acids: CASRATPNTGELFF. In DNA form, the CDR3 reads TGTGCCAGTAGAGCCACACCGAACACCGGGGAGCTGTTTTTT. Full variable domain (remainder filled in from reference TRBV19 and TRBJ2-2): DGGITQSPKYLFRKEGQNVTLSCEQNLNHDAMYWYRQDPGQGLRLIYYSQIVNDFQKGDIAEGYSVSREKKESFPLTVTSAQKNPTAFYLCASRATPNTGELFFGEGSRLTVL.